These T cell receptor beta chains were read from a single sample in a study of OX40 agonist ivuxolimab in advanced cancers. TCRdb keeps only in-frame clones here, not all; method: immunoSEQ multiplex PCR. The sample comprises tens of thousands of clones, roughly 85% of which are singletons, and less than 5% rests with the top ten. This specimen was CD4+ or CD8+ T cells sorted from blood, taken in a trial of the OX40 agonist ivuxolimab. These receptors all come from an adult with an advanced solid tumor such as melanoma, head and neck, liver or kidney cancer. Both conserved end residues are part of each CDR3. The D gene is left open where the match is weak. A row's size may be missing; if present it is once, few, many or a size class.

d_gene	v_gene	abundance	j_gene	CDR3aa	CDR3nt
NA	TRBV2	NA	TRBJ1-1	CASSDRKGNTEAFF	TGTGCCAGCAGTGACAGAAAGGGGAACACTGAAGCTTTCTTT
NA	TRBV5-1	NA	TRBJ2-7	CASSFETGFSYEQYF	TGCGCCAGCAGCTTCGAGACCGGGTTTTCCTACGAGCAGTACTTC
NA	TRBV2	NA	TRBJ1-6	CASSENNSPLHF	TGTGCCAGCAGTGAAAATAATTCACCCCTCCACTTT
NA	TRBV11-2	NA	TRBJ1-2	CASSLGGKLFNNGYTF	TGTGCCAGCAGCCTGGGGGGGAAACTATTTAACAATGGCTACACCTTC
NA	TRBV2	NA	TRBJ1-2	CASSVGGPYGYTF	TGTGCCAGCAGTGTGGGGGGGCCCTATGGCTACACCTTC
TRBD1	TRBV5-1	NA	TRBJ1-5	CASSSGQGNQPQHF	TGCGCCAGCAGCTCAGGACAGGGTAACCAGCCCCAGCATTTT
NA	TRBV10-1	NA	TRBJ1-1	CASSEGRKNTEAFF	TGCGCCAGCAGTGAGGGTCGGAAGAACACTGAAGCTTTCTTT
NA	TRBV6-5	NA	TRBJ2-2	CASSYHGANTGELFF	TGTGCCAGCAGTTACCACGGAGCGAACACCGGGGAGCTGTTTTTT
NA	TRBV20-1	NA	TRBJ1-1	CRSDSSFF	TGCAGAAGCGATAGCTCTTTCTTT
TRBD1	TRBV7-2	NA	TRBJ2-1	CASSLRGTGGNEQFF	TGTGCCAGCAGCCTTAGGGGGACAGGGGGGAATGAGCAGTTCTTC
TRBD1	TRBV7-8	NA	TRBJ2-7	CASTRTGSTYEQYF	TGTGCCAGCACCCGGACAGGGTCGACCTACGAGCAGTACTTC
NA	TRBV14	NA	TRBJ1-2	CASSQRAGVSYGYTF	TGTGCCAGCAGCCAAAGGGCAGGGGTGAGCTATGGCTACACCTTC
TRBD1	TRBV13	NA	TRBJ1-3	CASSSRDSPFSGNTIYF	TGTGCCAGCAGCTCCCGGGACAGCCCCTTCTCTGGAAACACCATATATTTT
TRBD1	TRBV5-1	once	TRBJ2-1	CASRGQGAYNEQFF	TGCGCCAGCAGAGGACAGGGGGCTTACAATGAGCAGTTCTTC
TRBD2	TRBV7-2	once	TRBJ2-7	CASSLGLAGPYEQYF	TGTGCCAGCAGCTTAGGACTAGCGGGCCCCTACGAGCAGTACTTC
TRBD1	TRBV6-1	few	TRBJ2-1	CASSLMGQVGNEQFF	TGTGCCAGCAGTCTGATGGGACAGGTAGGCAATGAGCAGTTCTTC
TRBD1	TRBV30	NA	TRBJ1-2	CAWSTGQGSYGYTF	TGTGCCTGGAGTACCGGACAGGGGAGCTATGGCTACACCTTC
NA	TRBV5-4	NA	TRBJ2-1	CASSFPGIYNEQFF	TGTGCCAGCAGCTTCCCGGGGATTTACAATGAGCAGTTCTTC
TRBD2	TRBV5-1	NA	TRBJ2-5	CASSLAGSLQETQYF	TGCGCCAGCAGCTTAGCGGGATCACTCCAAGAGACCCAGTACTTC
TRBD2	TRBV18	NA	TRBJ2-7	CASSPPSQREHEQYF	TGTGCCAGCTCACCACCTAGCCAGCGGGAACACGAGCAGTACTTC
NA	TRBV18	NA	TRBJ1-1	CASSPSDRGAFF	TGTGCCAGCTCACCCTCCGACAGAGGGGCTTTCTTT
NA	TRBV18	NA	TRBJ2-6	CASSRAESGANVLTF	TGTGCCAGCTCACGCGCAGAGTCCGGGGCCAACGTCCTGACTTTC
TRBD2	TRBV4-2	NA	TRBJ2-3	CASSPLAGGSTDTQYF	TGTGCCAGCAGCCCGTTAGCGGGAGGAAGCACAGATACGCAGTATTTT
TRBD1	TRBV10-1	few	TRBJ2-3	CASNDRGTDTQYF	TGCGCCAGCAATGACAGGGGCACAGATACGCAGTATTTT
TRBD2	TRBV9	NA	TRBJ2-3	CASSPTLGTSGSSRTDTQYF	TGTGCCAGCAGCCCAACCCTTGGGACTAGCGGGAGCTCGCGCACAGATACGCAGTATTTT
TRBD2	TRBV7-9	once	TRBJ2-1	CASRFTSGEYVFF	TGTGCCAGCAGATTCACTAGCGGGGAGTACGTGTTCTTC
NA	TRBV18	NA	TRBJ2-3	CASSPLGARNTDTQYF	TGTGCCAGCTCACCATTAGGAGCGCGGAACACAGATACGCAGTATTTT
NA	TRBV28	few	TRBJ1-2	CASSPGTNYGYTF	TGTGCCAGCAGTCCCGGGACAAACTATGGCTACACCTTC
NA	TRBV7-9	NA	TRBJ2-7	CASSLGAYEQYF	TGTGCCAGCAGCTTAGGCGCCTACGAGCAGTACTTC